The clone carrying this T cell receptor (beta chain) was seen a handful of times. The antigen remains unidentified. The data are from a study of T cell repertoires in cytomegalovirus infection. Study at large: An indication of both CMV infection and matching HLA type came from public TCR beta signatures. Study outcomes and limitations: Cumulative frequency of public TCR beta families picked out carriers of CMV plus the relevant HLA. In two of eight donors, the top clonotype was HLA-C-restricted CMV-specific.

TCRdb re-derived calls from the reads in MiXCR, one entry per CDR3 protein. In the table there are about 180,000 distinct CDR3 sequences, approximately 18% of which are singletons. Trimming took 7 bases from V and 3 from J, leaving 12 bases between them. The CDR3 covers 13 residues. The germline gives CDR1 MDHEN, CDR2 SYDVKM. The sequencing input was CD8+ T cells from PBMCs. The chain links TRBV28 to TRBJ2-5, with D possibly called TRBD1 or TRBD2 (5 bases each). This TCR derives from a human donor in good health (CMV status not recorded). Some clones in this sample may be carry-over from other donors' samples. CDR3 in DNA: TGTGCCAGCACCCCCCTGGGGGAAGAGACCCAGTACTTC. It encodes CASTPLGEETQYF.